The following is a T cell receptor (beta chain) sequence with its context. Its target is unknown. The treatment is: oral pan-JAK inhibitor, 5-10 mg twice daily. Punch biopsies of lesional scalp, plus peripheral blood, were taken from alopecia areata patients. Germline V gene data show CDR1 as MGHRA and CDR2 as YSYEKL. After removal of 5 bases from V and 0 bases from J, the junction contained 8 bases not matched to a gene. The CDR3 consists of 17 residues. This record belongs to a study of CD8+ T cells in alopecia areata. Extracted RNA was reverse transcribed into cDNA, the sequencing template. The assay was immunoSEQ multiplex PCR, and TCRdb's table has in-frame clones only and misses some. The profile shows approximately 220,000 clones, 35% to 45% of them singletons. Study results and caveats: Patients shared TCRs less clearly than mice did, possibly for HLA-related reasons. Higher clonality was seen in lesional scalp than in normal scalp, especially in alopecia totalis/universalis. Having just one nonresponder leaves the connection between baseline CD8+ expansion and response unresolved.

Sequencing was performed on CD4+ T cells sorted from blood, taken at approximately week 31, from a patient treated with tofacitinib. This sequence originates from a human donor with alopecia areata. The chain employs TRBV4-1 and TRBJ2-1; TRBD2 aligns across 9 bases. The CDR3 region is CASSGLALESSYNEQFF. In nucleotides, the CDR3 is TGCGCCAGCAGCGGACTAGCGCTTGAGAGCTCCTACAATGAGCAGTTCTTC.